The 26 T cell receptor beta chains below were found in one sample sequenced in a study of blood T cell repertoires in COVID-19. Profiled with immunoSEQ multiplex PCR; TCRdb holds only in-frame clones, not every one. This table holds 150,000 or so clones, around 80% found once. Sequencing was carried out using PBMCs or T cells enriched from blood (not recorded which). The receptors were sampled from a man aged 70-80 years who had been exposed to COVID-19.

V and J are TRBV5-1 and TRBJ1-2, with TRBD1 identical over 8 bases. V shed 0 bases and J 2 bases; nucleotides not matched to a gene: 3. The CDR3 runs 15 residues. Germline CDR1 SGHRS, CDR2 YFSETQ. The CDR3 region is CASSLASGGNYGYTF. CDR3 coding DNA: TGCGCCAGCAGCTTGGCGTCAGGGGGCAACTATGGCTACACCTTC. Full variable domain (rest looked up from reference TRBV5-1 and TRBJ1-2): KAGVTQTPRYLIKTRGQQVTLSCSPISGHRSVSWYQQTPGQGLQFLFEYFSETQRNKGNFPGRFSGRQFSNSRSEMNVSTLELGDSALYLCASSLASGGNYGYTFGSGTRLTVV.

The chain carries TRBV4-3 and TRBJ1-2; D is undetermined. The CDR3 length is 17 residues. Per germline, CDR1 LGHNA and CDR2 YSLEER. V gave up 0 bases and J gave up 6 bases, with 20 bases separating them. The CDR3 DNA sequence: TGCGCCAGCAGCCAAGATCTTCTACAGAGTGGTGCTGATGGCTACACCTTC. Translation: CASSQDLLQSGADGYTF.

DNA for the CDR3: TGTGCCAGCAGTGAAGGGGAGGCAGGGGGATTCACTGAAGCTTTCTTT. This translates into CASSEGEAGGFTEAFF. The chain employs TRBV2 and TRBJ1-1; 7 nucleotides align to TRBD1. This CDR3 has 16 residues. Losses at the gene ends were 1 base for V and 4 bases for J; bases not matched to a gene: 9. The V gene's germline CDR1 is SNHLY and CDR2 FYNNEI.

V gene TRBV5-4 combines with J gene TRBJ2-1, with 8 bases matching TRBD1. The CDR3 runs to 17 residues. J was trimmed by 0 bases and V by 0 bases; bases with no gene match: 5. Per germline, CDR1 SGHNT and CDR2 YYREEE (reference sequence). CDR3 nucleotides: TGTGCCAGCAGCTTGGAGGTGACAGGGGTCTCCTACAATGAGCAGTTCTTC. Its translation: CASSLEVTGVSYNEQFF.

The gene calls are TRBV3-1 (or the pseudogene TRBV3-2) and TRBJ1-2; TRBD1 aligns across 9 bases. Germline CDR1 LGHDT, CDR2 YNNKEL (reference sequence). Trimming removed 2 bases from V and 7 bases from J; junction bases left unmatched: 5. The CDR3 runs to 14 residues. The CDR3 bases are TGTGCCAGCAGCCAAATACAGGGGGCCAGTGGCTACACCTTC. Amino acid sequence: CASSQIQGASGYTF.

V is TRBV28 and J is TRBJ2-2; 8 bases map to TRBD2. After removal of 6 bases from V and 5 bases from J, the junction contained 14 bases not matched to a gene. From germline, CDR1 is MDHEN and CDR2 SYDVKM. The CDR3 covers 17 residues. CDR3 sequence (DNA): TGTGCCAGCAGATCCGGACTAGCAGTAAGAGGGACCGGGGAGCTGTTTTTT. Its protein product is CASRSGLAVRGTGELFF.

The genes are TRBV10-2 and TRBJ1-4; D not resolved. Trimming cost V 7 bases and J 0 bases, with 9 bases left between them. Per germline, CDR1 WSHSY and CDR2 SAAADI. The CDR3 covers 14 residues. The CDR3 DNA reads TGCGCCAGCACCCCCCGTTCAACTAATGAAAAACTGTTTTTT. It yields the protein CASTPRSTNEKLFF.

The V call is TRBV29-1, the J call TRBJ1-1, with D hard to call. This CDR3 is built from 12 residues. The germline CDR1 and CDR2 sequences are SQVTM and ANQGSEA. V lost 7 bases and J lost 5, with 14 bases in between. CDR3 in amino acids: CSGRVGGTEAFF. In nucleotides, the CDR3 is TGCAGCGGGCGGGTTGGAGGGACTGAAGCTTTCTTT.

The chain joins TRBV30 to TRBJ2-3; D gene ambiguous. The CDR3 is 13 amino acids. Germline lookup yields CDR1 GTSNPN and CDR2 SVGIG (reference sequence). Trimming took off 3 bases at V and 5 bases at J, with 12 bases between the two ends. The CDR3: CAWSRLGVDTQYF. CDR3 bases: TGTGCCTGGAGCCGGTTAGGAGTAGATACGCAGTATTTT.

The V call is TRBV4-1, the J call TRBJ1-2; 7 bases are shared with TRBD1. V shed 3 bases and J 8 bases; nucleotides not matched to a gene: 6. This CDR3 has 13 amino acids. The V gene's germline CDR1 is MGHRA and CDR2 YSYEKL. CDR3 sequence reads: CASSQATGSGYTF. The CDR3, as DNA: TGCGCCAGCAGCCAGGCGACAGGGTCGGGCTACACCTTC.

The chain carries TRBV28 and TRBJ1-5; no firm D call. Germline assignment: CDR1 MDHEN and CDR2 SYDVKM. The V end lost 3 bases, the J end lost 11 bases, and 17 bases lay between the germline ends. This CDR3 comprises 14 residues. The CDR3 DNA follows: TGTGCCAGCAGTTTTGGGCAGCCCATCATGGCCCAGCATTTT. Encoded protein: CASSFGQPIMAQHF.

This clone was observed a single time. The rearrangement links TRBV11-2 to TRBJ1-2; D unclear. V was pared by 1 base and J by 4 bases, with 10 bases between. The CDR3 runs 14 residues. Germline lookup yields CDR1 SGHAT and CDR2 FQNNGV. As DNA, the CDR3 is TGTGCCAGCAGCTTAGGGTCCGGTACCTATGGCTACACCTTC. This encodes CASSLGSGTYGYTF.

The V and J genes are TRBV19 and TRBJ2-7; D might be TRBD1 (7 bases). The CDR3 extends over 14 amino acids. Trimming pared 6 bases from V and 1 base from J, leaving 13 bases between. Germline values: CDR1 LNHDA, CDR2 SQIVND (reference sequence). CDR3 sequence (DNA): TGTGCCAGTAGAGAGACAGGGAGGTCCTACGAGCAGTACTTC. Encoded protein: CASRETGRSYEQYF.

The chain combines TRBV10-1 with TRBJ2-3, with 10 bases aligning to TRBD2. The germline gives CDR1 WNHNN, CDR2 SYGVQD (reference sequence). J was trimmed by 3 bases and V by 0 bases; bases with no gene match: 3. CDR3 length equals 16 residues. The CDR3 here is CASSESPSGRTDTQYF. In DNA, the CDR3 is TGCGCCAGCAGTGAGTCACCTAGCGGGAGAACAGATACGCAGTATTTT.

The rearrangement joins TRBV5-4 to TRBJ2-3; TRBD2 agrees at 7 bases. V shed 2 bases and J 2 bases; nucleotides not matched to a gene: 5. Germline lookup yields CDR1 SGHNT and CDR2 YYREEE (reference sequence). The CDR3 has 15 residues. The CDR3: CASSFPAGTTDTQYF. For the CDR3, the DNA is TGTGCCAGCAGCTTCCCAGCGGGGACCACAGATACGCAGTATTTT. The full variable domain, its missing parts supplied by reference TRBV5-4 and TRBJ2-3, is ETGVTQSPTHLIKTRGQQVTLRCSSQSGHNTVSWYQQALGQGPQFIFQYYREEENGRGNFPPRFSGLQFPNYSSELNVNALELDDSALYLCASSFPAGTTDTQYFGPGTRLTVL.

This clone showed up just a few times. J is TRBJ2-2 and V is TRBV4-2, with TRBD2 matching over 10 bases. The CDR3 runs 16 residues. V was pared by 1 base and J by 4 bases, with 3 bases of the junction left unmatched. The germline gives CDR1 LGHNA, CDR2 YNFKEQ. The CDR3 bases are TGTGCCAGCAGCCAAGTAGCGGGGGGAGGCACCGGGGAGCTGTTTTTT. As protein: CASSQVAGGGTGELFF.

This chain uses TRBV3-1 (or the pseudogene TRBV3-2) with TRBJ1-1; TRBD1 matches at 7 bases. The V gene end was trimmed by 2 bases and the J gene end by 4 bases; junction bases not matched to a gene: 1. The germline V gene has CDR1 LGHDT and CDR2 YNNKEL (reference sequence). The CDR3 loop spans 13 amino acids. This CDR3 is CASSQRTGTEAFF. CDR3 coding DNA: TGTGCCAGCAGCCAACGGACAGGCACTGAAGCTTTCTTT.

CDR3 sequence (DNA): TGTGCCAGCAGCGTTGGACTAGCGGGAGTGGGGGAGCAGTACTTC. Its protein product is CASSVGLAGVGEQYF. The genes are TRBV9 and TRBJ2-7; the match to TRBD2 covers 13 bases. CDR1 and CDR2 (germline): SGDLS, YYNGEE. V shed 2 bases and J 7 bases; nucleotides not matched to a gene: 6. This CDR3 spans 15 amino acids.

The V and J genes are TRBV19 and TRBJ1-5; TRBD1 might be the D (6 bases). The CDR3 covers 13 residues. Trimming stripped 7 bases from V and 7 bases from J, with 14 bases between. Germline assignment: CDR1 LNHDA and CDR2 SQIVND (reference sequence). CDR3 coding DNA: TGTGCCAGTAATTCAGGGGAGTACCAGCCCCAGCATTTT. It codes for CASNSGEYQPQHF.

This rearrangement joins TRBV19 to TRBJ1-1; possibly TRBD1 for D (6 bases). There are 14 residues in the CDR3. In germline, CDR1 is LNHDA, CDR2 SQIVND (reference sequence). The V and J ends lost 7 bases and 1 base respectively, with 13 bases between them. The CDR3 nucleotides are TGTGCCAGTAAACTAACACAGGGGAACACTGAAGCTTTCTTT. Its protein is CASKLTQGNTEAFF.

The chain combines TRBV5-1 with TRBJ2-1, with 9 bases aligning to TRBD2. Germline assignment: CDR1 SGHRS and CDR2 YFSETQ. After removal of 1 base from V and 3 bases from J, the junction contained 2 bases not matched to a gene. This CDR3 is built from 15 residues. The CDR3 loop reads CASSLMTSGYNEQFF. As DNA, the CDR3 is TGCGCCAGCAGCTTGATGACTAGCGGCTACAATGAGCAGTTCTTC.

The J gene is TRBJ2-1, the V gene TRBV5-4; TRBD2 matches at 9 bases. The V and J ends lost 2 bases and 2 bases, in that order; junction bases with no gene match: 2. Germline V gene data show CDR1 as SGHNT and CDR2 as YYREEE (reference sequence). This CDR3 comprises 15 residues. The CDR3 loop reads CASSLSSGAYNEQFF. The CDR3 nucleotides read TGTGCCAGCAGCTTATCTAGCGGGGCCTACAATGAGCAGTTCTTC.

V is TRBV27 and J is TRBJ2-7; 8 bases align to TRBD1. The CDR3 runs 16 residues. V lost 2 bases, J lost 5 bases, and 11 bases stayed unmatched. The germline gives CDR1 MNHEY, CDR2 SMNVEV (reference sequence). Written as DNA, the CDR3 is TGTGCCAGCAGTTTAGAGTTCCAGGGGGCAAAGCACGAGCAGTACTTC. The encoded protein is CASSLEFQGAKHEQYF.

The CDR3 DNA is TGTGCCAGCAGTTACTCCTACAGGGAATCGCACGAGCAGTACTTC. Its translation: CASSYSYRESHEQYF. The chain has TRBV6-5 and TRBJ2-7, with TRBD1 as a possible D gene (6 bases). The V and J ends lost 0 bases and 5 bases respectively, with 14 bases between them. The CDR3 is 15 amino acids. CDR1 MNHEY and CDR2 SVGAGI come from the germline V gene.

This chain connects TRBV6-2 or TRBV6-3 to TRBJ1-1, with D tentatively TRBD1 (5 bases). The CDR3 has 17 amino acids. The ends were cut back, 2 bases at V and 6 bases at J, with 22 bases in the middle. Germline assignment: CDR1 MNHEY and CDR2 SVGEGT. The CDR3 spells CASSYPTGGGVNAEAFF. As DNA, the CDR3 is TGTGCCAGCAGTTACCCTACCGGTGGAGGGGTAAACGCTGAAGCTTTCTTT.

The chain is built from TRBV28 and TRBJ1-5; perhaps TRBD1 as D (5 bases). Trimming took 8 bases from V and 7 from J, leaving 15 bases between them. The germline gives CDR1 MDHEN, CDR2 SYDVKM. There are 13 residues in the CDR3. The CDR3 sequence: CASDTGRLQPQHF. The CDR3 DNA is TGTGCCAGCGATACAGGACGGCTCCAGCCCCAGCATTTT.